Below are 14 T cell receptor beta chains sequenced from a single sample in a study of CD8+ T cells in alopecia areata. TCR sequencing used cDNA made by reverse transcription of extracted RNA. Libraries were prepared by immunoSEQ multiplex PCR; TCRdb keeps only in-frame clonotypes and omits some of them. The sample records more than 95,000 clones, 35% to 40% being singletons. The sequencing input was CD4+ T cells sorted from blood. These receptors were obtained from a human donor with alopecia areata.

V usage is TRBV30 and J usage is TRBJ1-2; possibly TRBD1 for D (6 bases). The CDR3 consists of 10 residues. V was shortened by 7 bases and J by 9 bases, with 12 bases between the two germline ends. Germline V gives CDR1 GTSNPN, CDR2 SVGIG (reference sequence). CDR3 bases: TGTGCCTCTGGACAGTCGAGCTACACCTTC. This encodes CASGQSSYTF. The full variable domain, its missing parts supplied by reference TRBV30 and TRBJ1-2, is SQTIHQWPATLVQPVGSPLSLECTVEGTSNPNLYWYRQAAGRGLQLLFYSVGIGQISSEVPQNLSASRPQDRQFILSSKKLLLSDSGFYLCASGQSSYTFGSGTRLTVV.

This clone was observed once. The chain combines TRBV28 with TRBJ2-7, with unresolved D. The length of the CDR3 is 14 residues. The germline gives CDR1 MDHEN, CDR2 SYDVKM. V dropped 8 bases and J dropped 2 bases, with 16 bases sitting between them. As DNA, the CDR3 is TGTGCCAGCCGCGTAGGACGGTCCCCCTACGAGCAGTACTTC. Residues: CASRVGRSPYEQYF.

The CDR3 loop reads CASSLRELGGETQYF. CDR3 nucleotides: TGTGCCAGCAGCTTGCGGGAGCTAGGGGGGGAGACCCAGTACTTC. The V gene is TRBV5-6, the J gene TRBJ2-5; D possibly matches TRBD1 or TRBD2 (6 bases each). Germline values: CDR1 SGHDT, CDR2 YYEEEE. The CDR3 totals 15 residues. With 1 base removed from V and 5 bases from J, the gap between germline ends came to 15 bases.

The chain is built from TRBV5-1 and TRBJ2-2; the D gene is possibly TRBD2 (5 bases). V was clipped by 0 bases and J by 4 bases, with 7 bases between them. The CDR3 has 14 residues. CDR1 and CDR2 (germline): SGHRS, YFSETQ. CDR3 loop: CASSLAGITGELFF. The CDR3 DNA follows: TGCGCCAGCAGCTTGGCCGGGATCACCGGGGAGCTGTTTTTT.

This clone was observed a single time. The V and J genes are TRBV5-1 and TRBJ2-3; the D gene could be TRBD1 or TRBD2 (5 bases each). This CDR3 is 13 amino acids long. Germline V gene sequence: CDR1 SGHRS, CDR2 YFSETQ. The V end lost 3 bases, the J end lost 8 bases, and 13 bases lay between the germline ends. CDR3 in amino acids: CASSSPLGVTQYF. The CDR3 DNA sequence: TGCGCCAGCAGCTCCCCTTTGGGGGTTACGCAGTATTTT. Complete variable domain (other parts from reference TRBV5-1 and TRBJ2-3): KAGVTQTPRYLIKTRGQQVTLSCSPISGHRSVSWYQQTPGQGLQFLFEYFSETQRNKGNFPGRFSGRQFSNSRSEMNVSTLELGDSALYLCASSSPLGVTQYFGPGTRLTVL.

This clone showed up just a few times. The V call is TRBV28, the J call TRBJ2-5, with 11 positions matching TRBD1. This CDR3 region has 14 residues. The V gene end was trimmed by 4 bases and the J gene end by 5 bases; junction bases not matched to a gene: 3. CDR1 is MDHEN and CDR2 is SYDVKM in the germline V gene. The DNA for the CDR3 is TGTGCCAGCAGTTGGGACAGGGGGGCGGAGACCCAGTACTTC. Residues: CASSWDRGAETQYF.

CDR3 sequence reads: CSVEAQQSNTEAFF. The CDR3 nucleotides read TGCAGCGTTGAAGCCCAGCAAAGTAACACTGAAGCTTTCTTT. The chain has TRBV29-1 and TRBJ1-1; D uncertain. The CDR3 covers 14 residues. Between the trimmed V and J ends, which lost 1 base and 2 bases, there was a span of 11 bases. Germline CDR1 SQVTM, CDR2 ANQGSEA. The entire variable domain, with the rest obtained from reference TRBV29-1 and TRBJ1-1, is as follows: SAVISQKPSRDICQRGTSLTIQCQVDSQVTMMFWYRQQPGQSLTLIATANQGSEATYESGFVIDKFPISRPNLTFSTLTVSNMSPEDSSIYLCSVEAQQSNTEAFFGQGTRLTVV.

The chain carries TRBV29-1 and TRBJ1-4; 8 positions match TRBD1. The V gene's germline CDR1 is SQVTM and CDR2 ANQGSEA. The CDR3 loop spans 13 amino acids. V shed 7 bases, J shed 6 bases, and the junction held 7 bases outside the gene matches. CDR3 loop: CSALDRVYEKLFF. The DNA of the CDR3 is TGCAGCGCCCTGGACAGGGTATATGAAAAACTGTTTTTT.

This clone was seen only a few times. The J gene is TRBJ1-2, the V gene TRBV18; 7 bases align to TRBD1. Germline-derived CDR1 and CDR2 are KGHSH and LQKENI. The CDR3 is made up of 13 amino acids. V was clipped by 5 bases and J by 4 bases; unmatched bases: 4. The CDR3 nucleotides read TGTGCCAGCTCAGAGGACAGGACCTATGGCTACACCTTC. This translates into CASSEDRTYGYTF.

The J gene is TRBJ2-6, the V gene TRBV5-1; D assignment may be TRBD1 or TRBD2 (5 bases each). This CDR3 comprises 16 residues. V gave up 0 bases and J gave up 5 bases, with 12 bases separating them. CDR1 SGHRS and CDR2 YFSETQ come from the germline V gene. CDR3 amino acids: CASSLDDRGRANVLTF. The CDR3 DNA reads TGCGCCAGCAGCTTGGATGACCGGGGCAGGGCCAACGTCCTGACTTTC.

The chain combines TRBV5-6 with TRBJ2-6, with D possibly being TRBD1 (5 bases). Germline CDR1 reads SGHDT; CDR2 reads YYEEEE. Trimming took 5 bases from V and 3 from J, leaving 18 bases between them. The CDR3 runs 17 residues. The CDR3 DNA reads TGTGCCAGCAGACCGGTTCCAACCCAGGGTGGGGCCAACGTCCTGACTTTC. As protein: CASRPVPTQGGANVLTF.

This clone was seen more than once but under ten times. The genes are TRBV30 and TRBJ2-5; 12 positions match TRBD1. CDR1 is GTSNPN, CDR2 SVGIG, per germline (reference sequence). V lost 8 bases and J lost 2; bases outside the gene matches: 6. The CDR3 totals 14 residues. The CDR3 sequence: CAVRDRGQQETQYF. CDR3 nucleotides: TGTGCCGTACGGGACAGGGGGCAACAAGAGACCCAGTACTTC. The entire variable domain, with the rest obtained from reference TRBV30 and TRBJ2-5, is as follows: SQTIHQWPATLVQPVGSPLSLECTVEGTSNPNLYWYRQAAGRGLQLLFYSVGIGQISSEVPQNLSASRPQDRQFILSSKKLLLSDSGFYLCAVRDRGQQETQYFGPGTRLLVL.

This chain uses TRBV29-1 with TRBJ2-1; D call uncertain. V lost 1 base and J 6 bases, leaving 13 bases between the germline ends. Germline V gene lookup returns CDR1 SQVTM and CDR2 ANQGSEA. The CDR3 covers 14 residues. In DNA, the CDR3 is TGCAGCGTTGAAGGCGCGGCGTCGCCCAATGAGCAGTTCTTC. Translating it yields CSVEGAASPNEQFF.

V gene TRBV4-1 combines with J gene TRBJ1-1; 8 nucleotides line up with TRBD1. This CDR3 is 15 amino acids long. V was clipped by 3 bases and J by 10 bases; unmatched bases: 13. Germline V gene sequence: CDR1 MGHRA, CDR2 YSYEKL. In DNA, the CDR3 is TGCGCCAGCAGCCATAACCCTGGACAGGGACTTGGAGCTTTCTTT. It specifies CASSHNPGQGLGAFF.